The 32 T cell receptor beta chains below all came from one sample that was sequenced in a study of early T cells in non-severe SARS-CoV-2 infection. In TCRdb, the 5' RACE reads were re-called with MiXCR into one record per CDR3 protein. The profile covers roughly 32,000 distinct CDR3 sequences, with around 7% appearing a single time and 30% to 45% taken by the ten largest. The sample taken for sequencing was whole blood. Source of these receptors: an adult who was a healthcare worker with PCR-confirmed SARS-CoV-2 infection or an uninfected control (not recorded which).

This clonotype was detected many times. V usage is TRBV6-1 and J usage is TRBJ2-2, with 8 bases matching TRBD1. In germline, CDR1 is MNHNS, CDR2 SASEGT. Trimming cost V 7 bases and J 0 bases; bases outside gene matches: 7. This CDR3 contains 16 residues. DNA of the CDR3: TGTGCCAGCACCGAAAAGGACAGGGCGAACACCGGGGAGCTGTTTTTT. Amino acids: CASTEKDRANTGELFF.

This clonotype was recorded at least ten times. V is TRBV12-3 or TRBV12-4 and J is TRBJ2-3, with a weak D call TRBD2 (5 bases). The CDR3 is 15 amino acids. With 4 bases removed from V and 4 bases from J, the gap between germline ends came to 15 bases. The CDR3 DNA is TGTGCCAGCAGTTCGCGCCAGGTGAGGGCAGATACGCAGTATTTT. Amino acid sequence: CASSSRQVRADTQYF.

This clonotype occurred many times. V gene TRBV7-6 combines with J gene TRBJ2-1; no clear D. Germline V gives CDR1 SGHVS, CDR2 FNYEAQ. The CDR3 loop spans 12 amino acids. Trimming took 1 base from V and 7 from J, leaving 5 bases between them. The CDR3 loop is CASSLVGNEQFF. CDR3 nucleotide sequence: TGTGCCAGCAGCTTAGTTGGAAATGAGCAGTTCTTC.

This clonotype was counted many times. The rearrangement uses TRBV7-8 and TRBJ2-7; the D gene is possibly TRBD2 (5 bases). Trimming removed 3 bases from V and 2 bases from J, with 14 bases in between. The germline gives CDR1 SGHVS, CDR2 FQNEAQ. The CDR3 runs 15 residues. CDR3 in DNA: TGTGCCAGCAGCTTCGGCCCTCCGGAGGCCTACGAGCAGTACTTC. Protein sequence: CASSFGPPEAYEQYF.

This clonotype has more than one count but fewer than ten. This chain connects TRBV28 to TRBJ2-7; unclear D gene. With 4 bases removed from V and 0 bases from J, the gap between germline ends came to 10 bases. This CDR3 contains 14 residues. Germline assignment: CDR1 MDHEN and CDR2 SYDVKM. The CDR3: CASSSNTPSYEQYF. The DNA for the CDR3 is TGTGCCAGCAGTTCAAACACTCCCTCCTACGAGCAGTACTTC.

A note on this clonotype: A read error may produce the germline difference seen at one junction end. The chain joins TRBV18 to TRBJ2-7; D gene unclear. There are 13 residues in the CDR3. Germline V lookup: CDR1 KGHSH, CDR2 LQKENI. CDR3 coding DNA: TGTGCCAGCTCACCGAGCGCCTCCTACGAACAGTACTTC. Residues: CASSPSASYEQYF.

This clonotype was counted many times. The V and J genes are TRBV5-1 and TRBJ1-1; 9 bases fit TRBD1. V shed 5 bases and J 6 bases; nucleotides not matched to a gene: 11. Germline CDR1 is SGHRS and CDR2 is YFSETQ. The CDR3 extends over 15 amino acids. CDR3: CASRGDRGLGSEAFF. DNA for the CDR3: TGCGCCAGCAGAGGCGACAGGGGGTTAGGCTCTGAAGCTTTCTTT.

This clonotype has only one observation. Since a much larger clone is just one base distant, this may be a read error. CDR3 in amino acids: CASRYLRRGGREQYF. For the CDR3, the DNA is TGTGCCAGCAGATACCTACGGCGGGGAGGGCGCGAGCAGTACTTC. The chain carries TRBV6-2 or TRBV6-3 and TRBJ2-7; the match to TRBD2 covers 7 bases. Germline CDR1 and CDR2: MNHEY and SVGEGT. The CDR3 has 15 residues. V shed 6 bases, J shed 6 bases, and the junction held 14 bases outside the gene matches.

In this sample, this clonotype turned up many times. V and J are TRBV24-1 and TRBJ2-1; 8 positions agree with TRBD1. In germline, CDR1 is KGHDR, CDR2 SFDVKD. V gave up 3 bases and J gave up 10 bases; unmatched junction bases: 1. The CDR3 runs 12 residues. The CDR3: CATSDRTGEQFF. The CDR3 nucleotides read TGTGCCACCAGTGATCGGACAGGGGAGCAGTTCTTC.

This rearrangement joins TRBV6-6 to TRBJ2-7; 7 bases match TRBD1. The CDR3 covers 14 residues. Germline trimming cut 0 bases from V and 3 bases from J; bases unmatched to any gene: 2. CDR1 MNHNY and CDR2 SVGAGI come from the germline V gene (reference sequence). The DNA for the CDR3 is TGTGCCAGCAGTTACTCTGGGACAGTCTACGAGCAGTACTTC. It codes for CASSYSGTVYEQYF.

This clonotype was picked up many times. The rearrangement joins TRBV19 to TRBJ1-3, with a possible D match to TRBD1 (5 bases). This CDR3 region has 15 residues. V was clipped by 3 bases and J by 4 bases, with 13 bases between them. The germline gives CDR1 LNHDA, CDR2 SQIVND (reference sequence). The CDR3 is CASSIGGNPGNTIYF. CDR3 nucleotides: TGTGCCAGTAGTATCGGGGGAAATCCCGGAAACACCATATATTTT.

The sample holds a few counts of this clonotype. This CDR3 reads CSARKPGQLSYEQYF. The DNA of the CDR3 is TGCAGTGCTAGAAAACCGGGACAGCTTTCCTACGAGCAGTACTTC. V and J are TRBV20-1 and TRBJ2-7; the match to TRBD1 covers 7 bases. CDR1 and CDR2 (germline): DFQATT, SNEGSKA (reference sequence). With 2 bases clipped from V and 1 base from J, the junction kept 8 bases outside the gene matches. The CDR3 has 15 amino acids.

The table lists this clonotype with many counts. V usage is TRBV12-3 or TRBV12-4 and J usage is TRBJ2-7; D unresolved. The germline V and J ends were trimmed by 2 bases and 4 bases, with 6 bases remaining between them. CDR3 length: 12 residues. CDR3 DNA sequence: TGTGCCAGCAGTTTAATGCCGTACGAGCAGTACTTC. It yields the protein CASSLMPYEQYF.

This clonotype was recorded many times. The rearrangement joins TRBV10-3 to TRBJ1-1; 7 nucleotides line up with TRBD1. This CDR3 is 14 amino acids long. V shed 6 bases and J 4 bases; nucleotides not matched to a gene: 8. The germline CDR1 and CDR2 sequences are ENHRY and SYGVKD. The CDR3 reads CAISPRGVGTEAFF. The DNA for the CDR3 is TGTGCCATCAGCCCCAGGGGGGTTGGCACTGAAGCTTTCTTT.

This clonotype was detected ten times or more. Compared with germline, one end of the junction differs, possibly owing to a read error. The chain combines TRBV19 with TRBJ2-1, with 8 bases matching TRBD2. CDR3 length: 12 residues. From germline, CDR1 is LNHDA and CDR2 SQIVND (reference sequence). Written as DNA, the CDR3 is TGTGCCAGTAGCATAGATGGGACTAGGCGGTTCTTC. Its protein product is CASSIDGTRRFF.

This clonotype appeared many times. This CDR3 reads CASSLGLPAGGPADTQYF. The CDR3 nucleotides are TGTGCCAGCAGTTTAGGGTTGCCAGCGGGAGGGCCCGCAGATACGCAGTATTTT. The chain recombines TRBV27 with TRBJ2-3; TRBD2 aligns across 10 bases. The CDR3 extends over 18 amino acids. V shed 2 bases and J 4 bases; nucleotides not matched to a gene: 12. Per germline, CDR1 MNHEY and CDR2 SMNVEV (reference sequence).

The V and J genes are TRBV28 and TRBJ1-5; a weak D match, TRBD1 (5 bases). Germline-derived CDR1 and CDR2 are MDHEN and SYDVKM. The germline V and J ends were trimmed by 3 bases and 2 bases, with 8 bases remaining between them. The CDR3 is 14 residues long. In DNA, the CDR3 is TGTGCCAGCAGTTTGGTACAGGGCAATCAGCCCCAGCATTTT. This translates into CASSLVQGNQPQHF.

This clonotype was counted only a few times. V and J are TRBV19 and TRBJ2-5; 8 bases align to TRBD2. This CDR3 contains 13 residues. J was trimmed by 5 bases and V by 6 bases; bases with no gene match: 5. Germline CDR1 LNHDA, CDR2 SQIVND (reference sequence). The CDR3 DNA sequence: TGTGCCAGTAGAGCCCGGGGGGGGGAGACCCAGTACTTC. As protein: CASRARGGETQYF.

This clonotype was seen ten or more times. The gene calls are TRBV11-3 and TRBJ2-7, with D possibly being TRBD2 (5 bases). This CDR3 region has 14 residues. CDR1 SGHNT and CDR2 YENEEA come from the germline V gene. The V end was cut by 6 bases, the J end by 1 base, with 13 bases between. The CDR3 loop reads CASSLAGLSYEQYF. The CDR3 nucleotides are TGTGCCAGCAGTCTCGCGGGTCTTTCCTACGAGCAGTACTTC.

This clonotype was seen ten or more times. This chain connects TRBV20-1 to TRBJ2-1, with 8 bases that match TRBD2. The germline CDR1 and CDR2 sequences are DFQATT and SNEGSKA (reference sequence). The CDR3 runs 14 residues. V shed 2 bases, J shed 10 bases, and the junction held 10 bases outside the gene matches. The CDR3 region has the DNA TGCAGTGCTAGAATCGCGGGGGGCACGTGGGAGCAGTTCTTC. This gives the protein CSARIAGGTWEQFF.

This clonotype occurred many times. In DNA form, the CDR3 reads TGTGCCAGTAGTACCATAGGGATGGACAATGAGCAGTTCTTC. Protein product: CASSTIGMDNEQFF. The rearrangement links TRBV19 to TRBJ2-1; no clear D. Trimming left V 4 bases short and J 5 bases short, with 12 bases between. The CDR3 sequence is 14 residues long. Germline V gene sequence: CDR1 LNHDA, CDR2 SQIVND (reference sequence).

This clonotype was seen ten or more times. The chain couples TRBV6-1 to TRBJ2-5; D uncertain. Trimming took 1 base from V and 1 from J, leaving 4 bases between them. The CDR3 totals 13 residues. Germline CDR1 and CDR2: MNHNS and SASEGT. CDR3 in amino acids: CASSEGVQETQYF. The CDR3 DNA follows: TGTGCCAGCAGTGAAGGGGTCCAAGAGACCCAGTACTTC.

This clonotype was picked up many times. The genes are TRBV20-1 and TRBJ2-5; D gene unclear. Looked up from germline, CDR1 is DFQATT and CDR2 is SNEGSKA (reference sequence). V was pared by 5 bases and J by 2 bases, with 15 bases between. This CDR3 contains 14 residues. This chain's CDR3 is CSAPLPPLQETQYF. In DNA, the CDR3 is TGCAGTGCTCCTCTCCCACCACTACAAGAGACCCAGTACTTC.

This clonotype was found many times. This chain's CDR3 is CASSSTGGGAGELFF. CDR3 DNA sequence: TGTGCCAGCAGTTCCACAGGGGGAGGTGCCGGGGAGCTGTTTTTT. V usage is TRBV28 and J usage is TRBJ2-2, with 8 bases that match TRBD1. The CDR3 spans 15 residues. The ends lost 4 bases at V and 6 bases at J; junction bases unmatched: 7. The germline CDR1 and CDR2 sequences are MDHEN and SYDVKM.

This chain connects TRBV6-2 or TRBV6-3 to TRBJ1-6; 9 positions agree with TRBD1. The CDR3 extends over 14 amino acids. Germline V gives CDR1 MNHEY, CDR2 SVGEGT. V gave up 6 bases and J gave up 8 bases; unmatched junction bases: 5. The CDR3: CASSPGQGYSPLHF. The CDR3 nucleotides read TGTGCCAGCAGCCCGGGACAGGGCTATTCACCCCTCCACTTT.

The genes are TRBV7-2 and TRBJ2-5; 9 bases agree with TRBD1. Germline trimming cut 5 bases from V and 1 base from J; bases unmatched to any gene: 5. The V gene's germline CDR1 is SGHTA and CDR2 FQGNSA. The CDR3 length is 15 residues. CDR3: CASSTRTGAQETQYF. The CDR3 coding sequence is TGTGCCAGCAGCACTCGGACAGGGGCCCAAGAGACCCAGTACTTC.

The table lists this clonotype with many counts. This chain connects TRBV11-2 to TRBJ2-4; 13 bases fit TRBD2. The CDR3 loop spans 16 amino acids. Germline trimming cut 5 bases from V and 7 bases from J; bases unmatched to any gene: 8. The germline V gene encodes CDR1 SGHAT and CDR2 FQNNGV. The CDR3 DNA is TGTGCCAGCAGCCTTGGATCGGGACTAGCGGGGAACATTCAGTACTTC. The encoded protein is CASSLGSGLAGNIQYF.

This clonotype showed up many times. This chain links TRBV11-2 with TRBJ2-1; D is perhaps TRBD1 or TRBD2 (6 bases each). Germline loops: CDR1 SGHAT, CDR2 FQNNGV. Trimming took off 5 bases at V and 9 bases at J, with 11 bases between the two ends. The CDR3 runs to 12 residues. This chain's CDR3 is CASSRGGSEQFF. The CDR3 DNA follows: TGTGCCAGCAGCCGAGGGGGGTCTGAGCAGTTCTTC. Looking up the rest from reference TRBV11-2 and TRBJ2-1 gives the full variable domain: EAGVAQSPRYKIIEKRQSVAFWCNPISGHATLYWYQQILGQGPKLLIQFQNNGVVDDSQLPKDRFSAERLKGVDSTLKIQPAKLEDSAVYLCASSRGGSEQFFGPGTRLTVL.

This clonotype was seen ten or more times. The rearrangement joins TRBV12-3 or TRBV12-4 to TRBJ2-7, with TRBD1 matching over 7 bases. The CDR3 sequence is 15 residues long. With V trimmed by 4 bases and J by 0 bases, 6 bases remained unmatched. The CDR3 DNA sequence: TGTGCCAGCAGTTCCGGGACAGCCCTCTCCTACGAGCAGTACTTC. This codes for CASSSGTALSYEQYF.

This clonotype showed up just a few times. CDR3 DNA sequence: TGTGCCAGCAGCTTGGATCCGGGACAGGCCACAGATACGCAGTATTTT. Translated, it gives CASSLDPGQATDTQYF. This rearrangement joins TRBV7-2 to TRBJ2-3, with 8 bases that match TRBD1. V lost 3 bases and J lost 2; bases outside the gene matches: 7. Per germline, CDR1 SGHTA and CDR2 FQGNSA. CDR3 length: 16 residues.

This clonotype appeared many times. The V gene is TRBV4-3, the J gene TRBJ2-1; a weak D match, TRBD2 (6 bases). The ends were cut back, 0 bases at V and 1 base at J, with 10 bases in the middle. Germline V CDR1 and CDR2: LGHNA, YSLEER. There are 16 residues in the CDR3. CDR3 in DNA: TGCGCCAGCAGCCAAGATTGGGGACTTTCCTACAATGAGCAGTTCTTC. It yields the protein CASSQDWGLSYNEQFF.

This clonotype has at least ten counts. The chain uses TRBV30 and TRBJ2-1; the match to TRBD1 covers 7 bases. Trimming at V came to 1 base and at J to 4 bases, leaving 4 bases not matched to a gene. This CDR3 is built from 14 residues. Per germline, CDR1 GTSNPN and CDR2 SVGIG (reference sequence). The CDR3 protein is CAWSARGQYNEQFF. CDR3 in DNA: TGTGCCTGGAGTGCGAGGGGGCAGTACAATGAGCAGTTCTTC. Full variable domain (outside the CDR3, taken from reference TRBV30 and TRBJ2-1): SQTIHQWPATLVQPVGSPLSLECTVEGTSNPNLYWYRQAAGRGLQLLFYSVGIGQISSEVPQNLSASRPQDRQFILSSKKLLLSDSGFYLCAWSARGQYNEQFFGPGTRLTVL.